This T cell receptor (beta chain) comes out of a study of T cells in Graves' hyperthyroidism and ophthalmopathy. For the study at large: The blood sample was taken at first diagnosis, before treatment began.

RNA transcripts were the template for amplifying TCR beta CDR3 regions. In the first-round RT-PCR of the TCR CDR3, the HTBI primer set was used. One entry per CDR3 protein results from TCRdb running MiXCR on the multiplex PCR reads. This sample has some 570,000 distinct CDR3 sequences, with roughly 17% found just once. Concerning this clonotype: Its specificity is not known.

Study-wide results and limits: Stable hyperthyroidism and ophthalmopathy were separated using 13 V-J signatures.

9 to 10 ml fresh peripheral blood yielded the PBMCs. V was pared by 1 base and J by 1 base, with 12 bases between. Germline CDR1 and CDR2: MNHNS and SASEGT. The CDR3 length is 16 residues. The TCR originated in a woman aged 18 to 35 with Graves' ophthalmopathy. The chain links TRBV6-1 to TRBJ2-3, with TRBD2 as a possible D gene (5 bases). Input material: blood. CDR3 region: CASSEERTEGTDTQYF. The CDR3 region has the DNA TGTGCCAGCAGTGAAGAGAGGACGGAGGGCACAGATACGCAGTATTTT.